This T cell receptor (beta chain) derives from a study of cytomegalovirus exposure and HLA in healthy donors. Study-level points and caveats: Excluded were some V segments that proved indistinguishable, including TRBV6-2 and TRBV6-3.

CDR3 size: 16 residues. The junction had 6 bases not matched to a gene; V was cut back by 0 bases and J by 4 bases. The germline CDR1 and CDR2 sequences are KGHSH and LQKENI. 60 Vbeta and 13 Jbeta primers were used in PCR. Repertoires were generated with immunoSEQ multiplex PCR, while TCRdb's copy carries only in-frame clones and drops some. Here the sample spans 150,000 to 200,000 clones, approximately 86% being singletons. Concerning this clone: Its cognate antigen is unknown.

V is TRBV18 and J is TRBJ2-1; 7 positions agree with TRBD1. This receptor was identified in a woman between 18 and 30 years old in good health and CMV-seronegative. The specimen was PBMCs. The CDR3 DNA reads TGTGCCAGCTCACCACCGGAGACAGGGAATTACAATGAGCAGTTCTTC. This translates into CASSPPETGNYNEQFF. Full variable domain (missing parts from reference TRBV18 and TRBJ2-1): NAGVMQNPRHLVRRRGQEARLRCSPMKGHSHVYWYRQLPEEGLKFMVYLQKENIIDESGMPKERFSAEFPKEGPSILRIQQVVRGDSAAYFCASSPPETGNYNEQFFGPGTRLTVL.